This TCR beta chain appears in the sequencing data of a study of CD8+ T cells in alopecia areata. Trimming removed 0 bases at V and 4 bases at J, with 6 bases between. Germline-derived CDR1 and CDR2 are SGHRS and YFSETQ. The CDR3 is made up of 13 amino acids. Extraction and reverse transcription of RNA yielded cDNA as the sequencing template. Clones were read by immunoSEQ multiplex PCR, and TCRdb kept only the in-frame ones, dropping some. Of 35,000 to 45,000 clones listed, 45% to 55% are singletons. For about five patients, CD4+ cells were sorted into CD25+CD127- cells. Lesional scalp punch biopsies and peripheral blood were collected from alopecia areata patients. Starting from PBMCs, sorting isolated CD4+ and CD8+ T cells. General study points: Lesional scalp, especially alopecia totalis/universalis, showed higher clonality than normal scalp. Normal skin's resident alphabeta T cells are sequenced alongside lesional scalp T cells.

Judged by abundance, this clone is large. Its antigen is unknown. The source is a human donor with alopecia areata. V is TRBV5-1 and J is TRBJ2-3; TRBD2 is a possible D gene (5 bases). The sample taken for sequencing was CD4+ Tregs sorted from blood. CDR3 sequence: CASSLEAADTQYF. CDR3 DNA: TGCGCCAGCAGCTTGGAAGCGGCAGATACGCAGTATTTT.